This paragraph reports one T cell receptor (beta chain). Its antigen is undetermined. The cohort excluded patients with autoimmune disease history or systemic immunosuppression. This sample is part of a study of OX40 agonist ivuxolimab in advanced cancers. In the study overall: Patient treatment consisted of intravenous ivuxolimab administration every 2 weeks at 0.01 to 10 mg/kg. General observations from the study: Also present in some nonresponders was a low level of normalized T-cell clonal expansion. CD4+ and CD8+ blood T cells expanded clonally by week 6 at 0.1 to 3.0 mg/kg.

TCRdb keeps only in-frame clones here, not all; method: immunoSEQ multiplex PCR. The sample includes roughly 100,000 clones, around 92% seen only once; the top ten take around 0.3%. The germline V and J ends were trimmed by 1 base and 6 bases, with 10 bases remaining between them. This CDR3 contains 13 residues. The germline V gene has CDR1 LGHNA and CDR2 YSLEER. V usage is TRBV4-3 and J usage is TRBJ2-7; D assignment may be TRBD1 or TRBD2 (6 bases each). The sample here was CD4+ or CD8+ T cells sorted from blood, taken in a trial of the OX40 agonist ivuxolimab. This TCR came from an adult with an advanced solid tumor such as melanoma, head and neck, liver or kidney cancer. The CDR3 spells CASSQAGGSEQYF. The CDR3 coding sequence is TGCGCCAGCAGCCAAGCCGGGGGCTCCGAGCAGTACTTC.